A selection of T cell receptor beta chains follows, all from one sample in a study of cytomegalovirus exposure and HLA in healthy donors. The data were produced by immunoSEQ multiplex PCR, yet TCRdb's version contains in-frame clones alone and is incomplete. Here the sample spans roughly 170,000 clones, 75% to 90% being singletons. The sample taken for sequencing was PBMCs. The receptors originated from a boy aged 5 to 17 in good health and CMV-seronegative. Each CDR3 is given with its conserved first and last residue. Fields, in order: clone size, V gene, J gene, D gene, CDR3 DNA, CDR3 protein. D genes are given only for firm matches. The listing skips clone size in some rows; elsewhere it reads once, few, many or a size class.

.,TRBV4-2,TRBJ2-2,TRBD2,TGTGCCAGCAGCCAAGGGAGCGGGAGGGTCACCGGGGAGCTGTTTTTT,CASSQGSGRVTGELFF
.,TRBV7-2,TRBJ2-3,TRBD2,TGTGCCAGCAGCTACAGGGCTAGCGGGGGCACAGATACGCAGTATTTT,CASSYRASGGTDTQYF
.,TRBV9,TRBJ1-3,.,TGTGCCAACCCCCACACAGAGTTCAAAAGGTACACCATATATTTT,CANPHTEFKRYTIYF
.,TRBV5-1,TRBJ2-5,TRBD1,TGCGCCAGCAGCTTGGGTGCAGGGGGAGAGACCCAGTACTTC,CASSLGAGGETQYF
few,TRBV4-3,TRBJ1-2,TRBD1,TGCGCCAGCAGCCACAAAACCGGGGGGGTCGAGGGGGCGCGTGCTGGCTACACCTTC,CASSHKTGGVEGARAGYTF
.,TRBV7-8,TRBJ2-1,TRBD2,TGTGCCAGCAGCCGGGAATTAGCGGGACATACCTACAATGAGCAGTTCTTC,CASSRELAGHTYNEQFF
.,TRBV30,TRBJ2-3,TRBD1,TGTGCCTGGAGTACAGGGGGCAGTACAGATACGCAGTATTTT,CAWSTGGSTDTQYF
.,TRBV7-9,TRBJ2-2,.,TGTGCCAGCAGCGCCCCCGAGGAGAATGACACCGGGGAGCTGTTTTTT,CASSAPEENDTGELFF
.,TRBV11-3,TRBJ2-1,.,TGTGCCAGCAGCTTAGAGTCGGGGTCTTATAATGAGCAGTTCTTC,CASSLESGSYNEQFF
.,TRBV6-8,TRBJ1-1,.,TGTGCCAGCAGTTACCAGGGTAGCACTGAAGCTTTCTTT,CASSYQGSTEAFF
.,TRBV7-2,TRBJ1-1,.,TGTGCCAGCAGCTTAGGCGGGGACACTGAAGCTTTCTTT,CASSLGGDTEAFF
.,TRBV4-2,TRBJ2-7,TRBD1,TGTGCCAGCAGCCAAGATCGGGGAGAAGGACAGGGGCTTTTGGGGGAGCAGTACTTC,CASSQDRGEGQGLLGEQYF
.,TRBV18,TRBJ1-2,.,TGTGCCAGCTCACCCGACGGGGATGGCGGCTACACCTTC,CASSPDGDGGYTF
.,TRBV4-1,TRBJ1-2,TRBD1,TGCGCCAGCAGCCAAGGGGACAGCGACTATGGCTACACCTTC,CASSQGDSDYGYTF
.,TRBV6-1,TRBJ1-3,TRBD1,TGTGCCAGCTCCCGGGACAGGTCTTCTGGAAACACCATATATTTT,CASSRDRSSGNTIYF
.,TRBV2,TRBJ2-7,TRBD2,TGTGCCAGCAGTTACGGAGGACTAGCGGGGGGTCATACCTACGAGCAGTACTTC,CASSYGGLAGGHTYEQYF
.,TRBV18,TRBJ1-1,.,TGTGCCAGCTCACCACCCGCAGGGCGAACTGAAGCTTTCTTT,CASSPPAGRTEAFF
.,TRBV7-3,TRBJ2-7,.,TGTGCCAGCAGCGCAACAGGGAACGAGCAGTACTTC,CASSATGNEQYF
.,TRBV7-2,TRBJ2-1,TRBD2,TGTGCCAGCAGCTTTAGCGGGAGTAGGTCATACAATGAGCAGTTCTTC,CASSFSGSRSYNEQFF
once,TRBV6-1,TRBJ1-5,TRBD1,TGTGCCAGCAGTGACCCGACAGGGAGGATCCAGCCCCAGCATTTT,CASSDPTGRIQPQHF
.,TRBV7-3,TRBJ2-1,.,TGTGCCAGCAGCTTAGGTACTAGCAGGGTCTACAATGAGCAGTTCTTC,CASSLGTSRVYNEQFF
once,TRBV7-6,TRBJ2-1,.,TGTGCCAGCAGCTCTGGGAACAGGTTCTACAATGAGCAGTTCTTC,CASSSGNRFYNEQFF
.,TRBV11-2,TRBJ2-3,.,TGTGCCAGCAGCGCCGCGGGGGATACGCAGTATTTT,CASSAAGDTQYF
.,TRBV5-4,TRBJ2-2,.,TGTGCCAGCAGCTTGTCATCCACCGGGGAGCTGTTTTTT,CASSLSSTGELFF
.,TRBV11-2,TRBJ1-2,.,TGTGCCAGCAGCTTAATGGGCAGGGCTGGCTACACCTTC,CASSLMGRAGYTF
.,TRBV5-4,TRBJ1-2,.,TGTGCCAGCAGCCCCAACGACAGGAACTATGGCTACACCTTC,CASSPNDRNYGYTF
.,TRBV19,TRBJ2-7,.,TGTGCCAGTAGTATGGAGGGTACCTCCTACGAGCAGTACTTC,CASSMEGTSYEQYF
.,TRBV30,TRBJ1-5,.,TGTGCCTGGAGGGAGGGAAAGGGTCAGCCCCAGCATTTT,CAWREGKGQPQHF
.,TRBV30,TRBJ1-1,.,TGTGCCTGGAGGAGAGGTTCGAACACTGAAGCTTTCTTT,CAWRRGSNTEAFF
few,TRBV5-1,TRBJ2-3,.,TGCGCCAGCAGCCCGGAGGATGGGATGGTAGATACGCAGTATTTT,CASSPEDGMVDTQYF
.,TRBV7-9,TRBJ2-1,TRBD1,TGTGCCAGCAGCCCCCGGGACAGGGGATACAATGAGCAGTTCTTC,CASSPRDRGYNEQFF
few,TRBV11-3,TRBJ2-7,TRBD2,TGTGCCAGCAGCTGGCTACTAGCGGGGTCCTACGAGCAGTACTTC,CASSWLLAGSYEQYF
.,TRBV30,TRBJ2-2,.,TGTGCCTGGAGTACACAGGGTCGCGGGGAGCTGTTTTTT,CAWSTQGRGELFF
.,TRBV5-6,TRBJ2-2,TRBD2,TGTGCCAGCAGCTTGAGGGAGCGGGGGGGCACCGGGGAGCTGTTTTTT,CASSLRERGGTGELFF
.,TRBV19,TRBJ1-1,.,TGTGCCAGTTCAGGGTCGAACACTGAAGCTTTCTTT,CASSGSNTEAFF
.,TRBV5-1,TRBJ2-5,TRBD2,TGCGCCAGCAGCTTGACTAGCGGGGGGGGAGAGACCCAGTACTTC,CASSLTSGGGETQYF
.,TRBV9,TRBJ2-5,.,TGTGCCAGCAGTCCCGGGACACCCTTAGAGACCCAGTACTTC,CASSPGTPLETQYF
.,TRBV30,TRBJ1-3,.,TGTGCCTGGAGTGTGTCGAGGGTGAGCTCTGGAAACACCATATATTTT,CAWSVSRVSSGNTIYF
once,TRBV15,TRBJ2-3,.,TGTGCCACCAGCAGACCCCCGCGGAGTCCCGAGAGCACAGATACGCAGTATTTT,CATSRPPRSPESTDTQYF
.,TRBV27,TRBJ2-1,TRBD2,TGTGCCAGCAGTTTACGACTAGCGGCTTACAATGAGCAGTTCTTC,CASSLRLAAYNEQFF
.,TRBV9,TRBJ2-7,TRBD2,TGTGCCAGCAGCGTAGCGGTTTCTAGCGGGGTCAGATCCTACGAGCAGTACTTC,CASSVAVSSGVRSYEQYF